Listed below are T cell receptor beta chains from one sample, sequenced in a study of blood T cell repertoires in COVID-19. Method: immunoSEQ multiplex PCR; TCRdb's copy keeps in-frame clones and lacks some. The data contain about 290,000 clones, 80% to 90% of them singletons. Sequenced input: peripheral blood. The receptors here all came from a woman aged 25 to 39 with active or convalescent COVID-19. Each CDR3 is given with its conserved first and last residue. The D gene is left open where the match is weak. Clone sizes are given selectively: once, few, many, or a class where the clone is expanded.

clone_size	v_call	d_call	j_call	cdr3_aa	cdr3_nt
.	TRBV5-1	.	TRBJ1-1	CASSFAGANTEAFF	TGCGCCAGCAGCTTTGCAGGGGCGAACACTGAAGCTTTCTTT
.	TRBV15	.	TRBJ1-1	CATSKSLASEAFF	TGTGCCACCAGCAAGAGCCTAGCATCTGAAGCTTTCTTT
.	TRBV5-5	TRBD1	TRBJ1-6	CASSSGQGDLSPLHF	TGTGCCAGCAGCTCGGGACAGGGGGATTTGTCACCCCTCCACTTT
.	TRBV18	.	TRBJ2-1	CASSPGLHDEQFF	TGTGCCAGCTCACCGGGACTTCATGATGAGCAGTTCTTC
.	TRBV4-3	TRBD1	TRBJ1-2	CASSSHPTGLDGYTF	TGCGCCAGCAGCTCCCACCCGACAGGGCTTGACGGCTACACCTTC
once	TRBV6-5	.	TRBJ2-1	CATRGRGTYNEQFF	TGTGCCACCCGGGGGAGAGGGACCTACAATGAGCAGTTCTTC
few	TRBV7-2	TRBD2	TRBJ2-5	CASSLGWSGGRETQYF	TGTGCCAGCAGCTTAGGTTGGAGCGGGGGGAGGGAGACCCAGTACTTC
.	TRBV5-1	.	TRBJ1-4	CASSLTVTLGANEKLFF	TGCGCCAGCAGCTTGACTGTAACATTGGGAGCTAATGAAAAACTGTTTTTT
.	TRBV7-2	.	TRBJ1-4	CASSVGGGKLFF	TGTGCCAGCAGCGTGGGGGGAGGAAAACTGTTTTTT
.	TRBV5-1	TRBD2	TRBJ2-1	CASSLDSRGGQQFF	TGCGCCAGCAGCTTGGACTCGCGGGGGGGCCAGCAGTTCTTC
.	TRBV6-1	TRBD2	TRBJ2-5	CASSEYINSGGPQETQYF	TGTGCCAGCAGTGAATATATAAATAGCGGGGGCCCCCAAGAGACCCAGTACTTC
.	TRBV5-4	.	TRBJ2-2	CASRLRGPHSSDGELFF	TGTGCCAGCAGGCTCAGGGGTCCCCACTCTTCCGACGGGGAGCTGTTTTTT
.	TRBV4-3	TRBD1	TRBJ2-3	CASSQGRTGLSTDTQYF	TGCGCCAGCAGCCAAGGAAGGACAGGCCTTAGCACAGATACGCAGTATTTT
.	TRBV6-2/TRBV6-3	TRBD2	TRBJ2-1	CASSSGGGRNEQFF	TGTGCCAGCAGTTCCGGGGGGGGGAGGAATGAGCAGTTCTTC
once	TRBV5-1	.	TRBJ2-3	CASSRTKDTDTQYF	TGCGCCAGCAGCCGGACTAAGGATACAGATACGCAGTATTTT
.	TRBV4-1	TRBD1	TRBJ1-2	CASSQGQGLIYGYTF	TGCGCCAGCAGCCAAGGACAGGGACTCATCTATGGCTACACCTTC
.	TRBV30	.	TRBJ1-1	CAQNSGVGSTEAFF	TGTGCCCAAAATTCGGGGGTAGGAAGCACTGAAGCTTTCTTT
.	TRBV4-1	.	TRBJ2-3	CASSSGLDTQYF	TGCGCCAGCAGTTCCGGACTCGATACGCAGTATTTT
.	TRBV6-5	.	TRBJ1-5	CASSYSRVQPQHF	TGTGCCAGCAGTTACTCACGGGTTCAGCCCCAGCATTTT
.	TRBV30	.	TRBJ1-5	CAWSPRSANQPQHF	TGTGCCTGGAGCCCCAGGTCCGCGAATCAGCCCCAGCATTTT
.	TRBV7-9	TRBD2	TRBJ2-7	CASSSTTSLGEQYF	TGTGCCAGCAGCTCCACGACTAGCCTCGGCGAGCAGTACTTC
once	TRBV5-1	.	TRBJ1-1	CASGRDKNTEAFF	TGCGCCAGCGGAAGGGACAAGAACACTGAAGCTTTCTTT
once	TRBV5-4	TRBD2	TRBJ2-5	CASSLPSGGQETQYF	TGTGCCAGCAGCTTGCCTAGCGGGGGGCAAGAGACCCAGTACTTC
.	TRBV7-8	.	TRBJ1-3	CASSPDRSSGNTIYF	TGTGCCAGCAGCCCTGACAGGAGCTCTGGAAACACCATATATTTT
.	TRBV7-3	.	TRBJ2-1	CASSFGPGGNEQFF	TGTGCCAGCAGCTTCGGACCCGGGGGCAATGAGCAGTTCTTC
.	TRBV3-1/TRBV3-2	TRBD2	TRBJ2-3	CATSLGPSGEAYREYF	TGTGCCACCTCCCTGGGCCCTAGCGGGGAGGCATATAGGGAGTATTTT
.	TRBV21-1	.	TRBJ1-5	CASSHPGQGAESNQPQHF	TGTGCCAGCAGCCACCCGGGACAGGGGGCGGAGAGCAATCAGCCCCAGCATTTT
once	TRBV28	TRBD1	TRBJ2-7	CASMGTFHRGDYEQYF	TGTGCCAGCATGGGAACCTTTCACAGGGGGGATTACGAGCAGTACTTC
.	TRBV7-9	.	TRBJ1-4	CASSLRPAGTNEKLFF	TGTGCCAGCAGCTTAAGGCCCGCGGGAACTAATGAAAAACTGTTTTTT
.	TRBV15	TRBD2	TRBJ2-3	CATSPGGEDTQYF	TGTGCCACCTCGCCGGGGGGGGAAGATACGCAGTATTTT
.	TRBV28	.	TRBJ1-2	CASSLSRRDYGYTF	TGTGCCAGCAGTTTGTCCAGGCGGGACTATGGCTACACCTTC
.	TRBV18	TRBD1	TRBJ1-4	CASSPRQGTNEKLFF	TGTGCCAGCTCACCCCGACAGGGGACTAATGAAAAACTGTTTTTT
.	TRBV6-2/TRBV6-3	.	TRBJ2-1	CASSSSWWGAYNEQFF	TGTGCCAGCAGTTCCTCTTGGTGGGGAGCCTACAATGAGCAGTTCTTC
.	TRBV2	.	TRBJ1-5	CASSGSRRDQPQHF	TGTGCCAGCAGTGGCTCCAGGCGGGACCAGCCCCAGCATTTT
few	TRBV19	.	TRBJ1-2	CASSQGRDNYGYTF	TGTGCCAGTAGTCAGGGGAGAGATAACTATGGCTACACCTTC
few	TRBV15	.	TRBJ2-7	CATLDTSYEQYF	TGTGCCACCCTGGACACATCCTACGAGCAGTACTTC
.	TRBV20-1	.	TRBJ2-1	CSARTQGEFF	TGCAGTGCGCGGACCCAAGGGGAGTTCTTC
.	TRBV27	.	TRBJ1-4	CASSLFAGAEKLFF	TGTGCCAGCAGTTTATTCGCAGGGGCAGAAAAACTGTTTTTT
.	TRBV10-3	TRBD2	TRBJ2-5	CAIRASGGTQETQYF	TGTGCCATCAGGGCTAGCGGGGGCACCCAGGAGACCCAGTACTTC
.	TRBV5-1	.	TRBJ1-3	CASSPTSGYSGNTIYF	TGCGCCAGCAGCCCCACTTCAGGCTACTCTGGAAACACCATATATTTT
.	TRBV24-1	.	TRBJ1-2	CATSDPGNSYTF	TGTGCCACCAGTGACCCCGGGAATAGCTACACCTTC
.	TRBV7-8	TRBD1	TRBJ2-3	CASSPGTGGTDTQYF	TGTGCCAGCAGCCCCGGGACAGGGGGCACAGATACGCAGTATTTT